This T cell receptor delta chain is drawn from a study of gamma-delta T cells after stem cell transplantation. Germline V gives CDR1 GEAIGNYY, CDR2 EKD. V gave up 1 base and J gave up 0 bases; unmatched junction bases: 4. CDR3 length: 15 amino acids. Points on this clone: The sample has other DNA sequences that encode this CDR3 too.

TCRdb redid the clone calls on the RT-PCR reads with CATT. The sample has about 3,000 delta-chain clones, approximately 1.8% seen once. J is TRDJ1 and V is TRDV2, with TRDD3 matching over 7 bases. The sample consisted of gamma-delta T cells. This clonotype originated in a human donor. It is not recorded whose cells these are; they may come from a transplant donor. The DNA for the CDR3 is TGTGCCTGTGACACACTGGGGATCCACACCGATAAACTCATCTTT. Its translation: CACDTLGIHTDKLIF.